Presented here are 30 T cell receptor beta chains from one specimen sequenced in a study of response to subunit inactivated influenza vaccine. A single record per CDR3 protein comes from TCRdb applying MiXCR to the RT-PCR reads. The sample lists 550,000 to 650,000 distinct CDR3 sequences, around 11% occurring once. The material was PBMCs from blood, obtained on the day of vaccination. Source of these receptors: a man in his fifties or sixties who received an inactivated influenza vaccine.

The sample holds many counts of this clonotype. The CDR3 loop is CASSLFGGGAGETQYF. Here the CDR3 DNA reads TGTGCCAGCAGTTTATTCGGAGGGGGCGCGGGAGAGACCCAGTACTTC. J is TRBJ2-5 and V is TRBV28, with D perhaps TRBD1 (7 bases). CDR1 is MDHEN, CDR2 SYDVKM, per germline. The CDR3 length is 16 residues. Deletions cut 1 base from V and 4 bases from J, with 16 bases between. The full variable domain, its missing parts supplied by reference TRBV28 and TRBJ2-5, is DVKVTQSSRYLVKRTGEKVFLECVQDMDHENMFWYRQDPGLGLRLIYFSYDVKMKEKGDIPEGYSVSREKKERFSLILESASTNQTSMYLCASSLFGGGAGETQYFGPGTRLLVL.

For the CDR3, the DNA is TGTGCCAGCAGCTCGGGGGGAGGAAAGGGCGGGGAGCTGTTTTTT. It codes for CASSSGGGKGGELFF. V usage is TRBV7-2 and J usage is TRBJ2-2, with 7 nucleotides matching TRBD2. With 4 bases clipped from V and 7 bases from J, the junction kept 9 bases outside the gene matches. This CDR3 has 15 amino acids. From germline, CDR1 is SGHTA and CDR2 FQGNSA.

Here the CDR3 DNA reads TGTGCCAGCAGCCGAGGGTCTTTTACTAGCTCTGGGGCCAACGTCCTGACTTTC. Amino acids: CASSRGSFTSSGANVLTF. The chain has TRBV12-3 or TRBV12-4 and TRBJ2-6; weak D call: TRBD2 (5 bases). V was shortened by 6 bases and J by 0 bases, with 18 bases between the two germline ends. The CDR3 runs to 18 residues.

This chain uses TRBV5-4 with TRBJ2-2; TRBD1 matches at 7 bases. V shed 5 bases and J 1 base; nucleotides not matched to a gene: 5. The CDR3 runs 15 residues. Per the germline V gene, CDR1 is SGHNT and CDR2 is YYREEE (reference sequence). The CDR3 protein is CASSPGQENTGELFF. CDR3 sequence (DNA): TGTGCCAGCAGTCCAGGACAGGAGAACACCGGGGAGCTGTTTTTT.

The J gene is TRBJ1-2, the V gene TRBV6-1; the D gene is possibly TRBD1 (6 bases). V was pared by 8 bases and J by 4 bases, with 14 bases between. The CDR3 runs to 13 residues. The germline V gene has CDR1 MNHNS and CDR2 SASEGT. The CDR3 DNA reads TGTGCCAGCGTAGTTCAGGGGATCTATGGCTACACCTTC. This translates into CASVVQGIYGYTF.

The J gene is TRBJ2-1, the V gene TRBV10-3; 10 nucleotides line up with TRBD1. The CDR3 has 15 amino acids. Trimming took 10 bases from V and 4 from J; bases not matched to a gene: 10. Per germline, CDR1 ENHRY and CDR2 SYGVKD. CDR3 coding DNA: TGTGCCACCCTTAGGGGGACAGGGGCATACAATGAGCAGTTCTTC. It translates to CATLRGTGAYNEQFF.

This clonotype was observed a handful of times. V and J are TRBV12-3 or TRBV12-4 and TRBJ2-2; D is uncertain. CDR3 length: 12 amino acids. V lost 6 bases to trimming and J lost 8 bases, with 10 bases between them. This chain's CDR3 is CASSPLRGELFF. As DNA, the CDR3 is TGTGCCAGCAGCCCCCTTCGGGGGGAGCTGTTTTTT.

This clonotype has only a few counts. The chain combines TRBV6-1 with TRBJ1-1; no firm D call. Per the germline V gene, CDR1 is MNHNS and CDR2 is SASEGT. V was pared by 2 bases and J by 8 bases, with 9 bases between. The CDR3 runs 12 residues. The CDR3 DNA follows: TGTGCCAGCAGTGAAACGGGAGGAGAAGCTTTCTTT. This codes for CASSETGGEAFF.

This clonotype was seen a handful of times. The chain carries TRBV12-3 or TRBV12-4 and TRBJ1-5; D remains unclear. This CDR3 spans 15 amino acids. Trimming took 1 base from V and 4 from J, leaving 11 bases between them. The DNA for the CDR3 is TGTGCCAGCAGTTTAGGTGGGAATAGGAATCAGCCCCAGCATTTT. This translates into CASSLGGNRNQPQHF.

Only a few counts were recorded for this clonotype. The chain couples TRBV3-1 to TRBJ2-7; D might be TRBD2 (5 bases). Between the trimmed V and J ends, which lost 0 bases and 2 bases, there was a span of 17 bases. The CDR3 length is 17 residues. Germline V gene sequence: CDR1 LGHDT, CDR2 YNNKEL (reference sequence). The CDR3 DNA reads TGTGCCAGCAGCCAAGAGGGGTTCGTTTCGCGGGCCTACGAGCAGTACTTC. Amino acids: CASSQEGFVSRAYEQYF.

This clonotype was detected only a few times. The CDR3 DNA reads TGTGCCAGCAGCTCGGGACAGGGGTCCATCAATGAGCAGTTCTTC. The encoded protein is CASSSGQGSINEQFF. This chain joins TRBV7-9 and TRBJ2-1; 10 bases match TRBD1. From germline, CDR1 is SEHNR and CDR2 FQNEAQ (reference sequence). Unmatched junction bases numbered 6, after V lost 4 bases and J lost 6 bases. CDR3 length: 15 residues.

CDR3 loop: CASSLGLVTSWYSSYNEQFF. The CDR3 region has the DNA TGCGCCAGCAGCTTGGGTTTGGTCACCTCGTGGTACAGCTCCTACAATGAGCAGTTCTTC. V gene TRBV5-1 combines with J gene TRBJ2-1; D is uncertain. Germline V gives CDR1 SGHRS, CDR2 YFSETQ. This CDR3 is built from 20 residues. Trimming pared 0 bases from V and 0 bases from J, leaving 22 bases between.

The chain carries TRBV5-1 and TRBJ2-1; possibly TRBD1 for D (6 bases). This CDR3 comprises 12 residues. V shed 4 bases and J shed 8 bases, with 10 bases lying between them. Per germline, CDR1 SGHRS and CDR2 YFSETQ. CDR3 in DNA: TGCGCCAGCAGCCACAGGGTCCATGAGCAGTTCTTC. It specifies CASSHRVHEQFF. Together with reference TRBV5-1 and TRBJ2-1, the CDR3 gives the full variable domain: KAGVTQTPRYLIKTRGQQVTLSCSPISGHRSVSWYQQTPGQGLQFLFEYFSETQRNKGNFPGRFSGRQFSNSRSEMNVSTLELGDSALYLCASSHRVHEQFFGPGTRLTVL.

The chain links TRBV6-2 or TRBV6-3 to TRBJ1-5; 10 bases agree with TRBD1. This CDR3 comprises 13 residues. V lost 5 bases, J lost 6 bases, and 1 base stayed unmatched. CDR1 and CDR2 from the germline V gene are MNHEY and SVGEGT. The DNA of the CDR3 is TGTGCCAGCAGTGGACAGGGGGTTCAGCCCCAGCATTTT. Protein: CASSGQGVQPQHF.

The CDR3 is CASSITLSDTGELFF. The CDR3 DNA reads TGTGCCAGCAGCATAACCCTCAGTGACACCGGGGAGCTGTTTTTT. The gene calls are TRBV5-5 and TRBJ2-2; D not resolved. The V end lost 4 bases, the J end lost 3 bases, and 13 bases lay between the germline ends. This CDR3 has 15 amino acids. CDR1 and CDR2 from the germline V gene are SGHKS and YYEKEE (reference sequence).

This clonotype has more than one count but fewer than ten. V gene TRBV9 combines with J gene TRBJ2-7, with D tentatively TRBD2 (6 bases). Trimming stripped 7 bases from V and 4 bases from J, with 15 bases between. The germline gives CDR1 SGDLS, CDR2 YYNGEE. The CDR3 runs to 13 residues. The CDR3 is CASACWGRYEQYF. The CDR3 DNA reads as TGTGCCAGCGCCTGCTGGGGGAGGTACGAGCAGTACTTC.

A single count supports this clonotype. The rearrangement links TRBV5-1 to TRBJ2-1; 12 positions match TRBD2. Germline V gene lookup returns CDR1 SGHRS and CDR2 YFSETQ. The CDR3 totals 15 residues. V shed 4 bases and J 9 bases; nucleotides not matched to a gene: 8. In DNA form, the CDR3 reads TGCGCCAGCAGCCCTCTAGCGGGAGGGCCACTTGAGCAGTTCTTC. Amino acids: CASSPLAGGPLEQFF.

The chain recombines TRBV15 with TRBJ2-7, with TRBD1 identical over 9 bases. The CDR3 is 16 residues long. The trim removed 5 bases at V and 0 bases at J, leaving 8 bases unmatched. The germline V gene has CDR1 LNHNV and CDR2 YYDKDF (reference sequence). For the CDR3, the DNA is TGTGCCACCAGCGCAGAGACAGGGGGGACCTCCTACGAGCAGTACTTC. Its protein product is CATSAETGGTSYEQYF.

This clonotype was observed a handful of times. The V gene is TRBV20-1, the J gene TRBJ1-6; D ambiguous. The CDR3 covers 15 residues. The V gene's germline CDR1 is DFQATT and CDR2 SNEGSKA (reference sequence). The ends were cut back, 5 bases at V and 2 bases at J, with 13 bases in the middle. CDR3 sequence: CSAPEAATYNSPLHF. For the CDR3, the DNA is TGCAGTGCTCCGGAGGCAGCTACCTATAATTCACCCCTCCACTTT.

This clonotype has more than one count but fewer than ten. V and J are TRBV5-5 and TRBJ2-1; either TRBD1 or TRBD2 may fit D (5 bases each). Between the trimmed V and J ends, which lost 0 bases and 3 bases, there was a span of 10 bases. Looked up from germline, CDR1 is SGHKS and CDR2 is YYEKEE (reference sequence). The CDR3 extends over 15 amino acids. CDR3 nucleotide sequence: TGTGCCAGCAGCTTGGGGGGGACCAACTACAATGAGCAGTTCTTC. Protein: CASSLGGTNYNEQFF.

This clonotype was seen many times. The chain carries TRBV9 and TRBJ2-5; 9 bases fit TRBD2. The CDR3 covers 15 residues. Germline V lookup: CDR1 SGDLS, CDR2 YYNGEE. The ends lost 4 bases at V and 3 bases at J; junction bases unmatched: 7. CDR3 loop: CASSPVPSGKETQYF. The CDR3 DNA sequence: TGTGCCAGCAGCCCCGTTCCTAGCGGGAAAGAGACCCAGTACTTC. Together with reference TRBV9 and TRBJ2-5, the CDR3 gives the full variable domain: DSGVTQTPKHLITATGQRVTLRCSPRSGDLSVYWYQQSLDQGLQFLIQYYNGEERAKGNILERFSAQQFPDLHSELNLSSLELGDSALYFCASSPVPSGKETQYFGPGTRLLVL.

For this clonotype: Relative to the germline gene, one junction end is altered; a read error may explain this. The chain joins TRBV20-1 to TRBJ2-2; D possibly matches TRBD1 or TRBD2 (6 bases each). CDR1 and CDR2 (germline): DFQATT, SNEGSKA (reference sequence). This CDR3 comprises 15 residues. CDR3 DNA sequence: TGCTGTGCTAGTAAAGGGGGGTCGAACACCGGGGAGCTGTTTTTT. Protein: CCASKGGSNTGELFF.

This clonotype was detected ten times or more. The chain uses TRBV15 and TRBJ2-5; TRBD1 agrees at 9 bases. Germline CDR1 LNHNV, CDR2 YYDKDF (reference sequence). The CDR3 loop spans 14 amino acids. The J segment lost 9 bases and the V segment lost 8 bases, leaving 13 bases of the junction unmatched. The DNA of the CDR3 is TGTGCCACCCGGCGGGACAGGGATTATAGGGCCCAGTACTTC. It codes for CATRRDRDYRAQYF. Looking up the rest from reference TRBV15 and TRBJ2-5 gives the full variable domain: DAMVIQNPRYQVTQFGKPVTLSCSQTLNHNVMYWYQQKSSQAPKLLFHYYDKDFNNEADTPDNFQSRRPNTSFCFLDIRSPGLGDTAMYLCATRRDRDYRAQYFGPGTRLLVL.

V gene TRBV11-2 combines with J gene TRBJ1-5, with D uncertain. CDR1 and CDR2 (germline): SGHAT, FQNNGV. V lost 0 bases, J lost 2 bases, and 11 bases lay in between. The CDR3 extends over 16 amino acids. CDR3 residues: CASSLDYGLGNQPQHF. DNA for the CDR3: TGTGCCAGCAGCTTAGATTACGGGTTGGGCAATCAGCCCCAGCATTTT.

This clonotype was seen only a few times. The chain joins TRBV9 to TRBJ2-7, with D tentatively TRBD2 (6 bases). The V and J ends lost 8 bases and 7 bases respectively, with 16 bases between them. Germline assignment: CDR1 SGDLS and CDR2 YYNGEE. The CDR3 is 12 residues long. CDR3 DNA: TGTGCCAGAACAACCACGGGGGAGGAGCAGTACTTC. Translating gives CARTTTGEEQYF.

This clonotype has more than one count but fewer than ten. The CDR3 reads CASSVHLEQYF. In DNA form, the CDR3 reads TGTGCCAGCAGCGTTCACCTCGAGCAGTACTTC. The chain employs TRBV12-3 or TRBV12-4 and TRBJ2-7; D unclear. Trimming took off 6 bases at V and 6 bases at J, with 9 bases between the two ends. The CDR3 contains 11 residues.

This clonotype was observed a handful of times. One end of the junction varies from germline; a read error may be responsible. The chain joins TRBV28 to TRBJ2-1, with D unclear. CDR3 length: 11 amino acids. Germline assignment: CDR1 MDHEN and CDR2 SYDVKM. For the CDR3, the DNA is TGTGCCAGCAGTTTCATGACGGAAAAGGCGTTC. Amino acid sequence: CASSFMTEKAF.

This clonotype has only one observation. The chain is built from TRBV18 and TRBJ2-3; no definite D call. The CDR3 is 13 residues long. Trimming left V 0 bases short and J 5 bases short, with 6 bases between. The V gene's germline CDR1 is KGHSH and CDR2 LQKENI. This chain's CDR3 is CASSPPDGDTQYF. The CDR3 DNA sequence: TGTGCCAGCTCACCACCGGATGGAGATACGCAGTATTTT.

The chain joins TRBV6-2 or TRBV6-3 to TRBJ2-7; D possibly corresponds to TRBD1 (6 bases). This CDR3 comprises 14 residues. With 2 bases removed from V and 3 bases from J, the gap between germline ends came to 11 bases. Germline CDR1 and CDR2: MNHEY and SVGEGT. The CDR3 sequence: CASSYLGRGYEQYF. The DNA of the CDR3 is TGTGCCAGCAGTTACCTCGGCAGGGGCTACGAGCAGTACTTC.

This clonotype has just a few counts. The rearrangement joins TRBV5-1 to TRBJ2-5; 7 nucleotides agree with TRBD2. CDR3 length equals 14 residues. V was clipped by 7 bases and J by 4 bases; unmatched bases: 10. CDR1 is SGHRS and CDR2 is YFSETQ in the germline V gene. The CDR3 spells CASSTGGSRETQYF. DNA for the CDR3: TGCGCCAGCTCGACCGGGGGGTCGAGAGAGACCCAGTACTTC.